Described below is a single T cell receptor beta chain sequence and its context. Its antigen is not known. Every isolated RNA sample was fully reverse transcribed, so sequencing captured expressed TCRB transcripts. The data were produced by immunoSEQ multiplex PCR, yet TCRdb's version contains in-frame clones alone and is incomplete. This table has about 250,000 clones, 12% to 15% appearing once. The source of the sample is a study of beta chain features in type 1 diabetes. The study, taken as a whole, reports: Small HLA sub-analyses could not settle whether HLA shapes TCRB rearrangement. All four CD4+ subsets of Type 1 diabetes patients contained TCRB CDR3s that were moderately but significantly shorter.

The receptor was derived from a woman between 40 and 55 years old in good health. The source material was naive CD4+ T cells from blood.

The DNA for the CDR3 is TGTGCCAGCAGCCAGGCCGGGGGGCAGCCCCAGCATTTT. This encodes CASSQAGGQPQHF. This chain links TRBV14 with TRBJ1-5; a possible D gene is TRBD1 (5 bases). V was shortened by 3 bases and J by 7 bases, with 10 bases between the two germline ends. There are 13 residues in the CDR3. Germline-derived CDR1 and CDR2 are SGHDN and FVKESK.